Reported below is one T cell receptor beta chain. Antigen: not known. Genomic DNA of every subset was divided equally among multiple immunoSEQ plates. Some clones are missing from TCRdb's copy, which holds only in-frame ones; the method was immunoSEQ multiplex PCR. The data contain millions of clones, about 95% of them singletons. This entry belongs to a study of shared clonotypes between healthy human individuals. The study's findings and limits: Among several donors, roughly 5% of naive CD4 clonotypes were found in common. What rarefaction showed was incomplete sorted-subset sequencing despite large depth.

CD45RO-negative cells were positively selected for CCR7, leaving out terminally differentiated effector memory CD45RA+ cells. The clonotype was recovered from a man in his late teens or twenties in good health. The sequenced sample was naive CD8+ T cells sorted from blood.

The CDR3 reads CASSQEISTATYEQYF. In nucleotides, the CDR3 is TGCGCCAGCAGCCAAGAGATCTCGACAGCTACCTACGAGCAGTACTTC. The V gene is TRBV4-1, the J gene TRBJ2-7; tentatively, D is TRBD1 (5 bases). Germline CDR1 is MGHRA and CDR2 is YSYEKL. V was trimmed by 0 bases and J by 2 bases, leaving 14 bases between them. CDR3 length equals 16 residues.